This T cell receptor beta chain was captured by sequencing in a study of blood T cell repertoires in COVID-19. About the study: Sites in the United States, Italy and Spain provided acute and convalescent COVID-19 samples. Sources were T cells, B-cell-depleted T cells, or PBMCs; the material itself was cDNA or gDNA.

V was shortened by 5 bases and J by 0 bases, with 10 bases between the two germline ends. The CDR3 is made up of 14 amino acids. CDR1 SNHLY and CDR2 FYNNEI come from the germline V gene. Source study methods: Amplification of reference gene primers provided the estimated nucleated cell counts. Sequencing was performed with immunoSEQ multiplex PCR; in TCRdb, only in-frame clones are kept and a portion is missing. Clonal size and the V and J genes are those of that table, whereas D and trimming came from the DNA. The table has about 86,000 clones, approximately 83% seen once. The genes are TRBV2 and TRBJ1-2, with D perhaps matching TRBD1 (6 bases). The material sequenced was peripheral blood. This receptor was identified in a woman aged 80 or over with active or convalescent COVID-19. The CDR3 DNA sequence: TGTGCCAGCAGTCCAGGGGAAGCTAACTATGGCTACACCTTC. Its translation: CASSPGEANYGYTF.